This T cell receptor beta chain was documented in a study of somatic mutations in cytotoxic T cells in rheumatoid arthritis. Study-wide background: Flow cytometry sorted some V beta antibody-stained T-cell populations to nearly 100% purity, V beta1+ cells among them being sequenced for TCRB. Findings of the study overall: The largest CD8+ clone made up over 20% of CD8+ cells in 8 of 65 patients. Age-matched healthy controls and rheumatoid arthritis patients had CD8+ T-cell clonality that did not differ significantly.

Concerning this clone itself: What it binds is not known.

Assay: immunoSEQ multiplex PCR; the TCRdb copy retains only in-frame clones and omits some. The top ten clones hold approximately 8% of a sample with about 30,000 clones, more than 75% of them seen once. Looked up from germline, CDR1 is MNHEY and CDR2 is SMNVEV (reference sequence). The CDR3 is 13 residues long. Trimming took 3 bases from V and 4 from J, leaving 6 bases between them. Sequences were obtained from CD8+ T cells sorted from blood. The chain recombines TRBV27 with TRBJ2-2; TRBD2 might be the D (6 bases). This receptor was identified in an adult with rheumatoid arthritis. The CDR3 reads CASSLGGTGELFF. CDR3 nucleotides: TGTGCCAGCAGTTTGGGGGGCACCGGGGAGCTGTTTTTT.